The rows below give T cell receptor beta chains drawn from one sample of a study of cytomegalovirus exposure and HLA in healthy donors. Method: immunoSEQ multiplex PCR; TCRdb's copy keeps in-frame clones and lacks some. Of over 200,000 clones in the sample, approximately 86% were seen once. Material for sequencing was PBMCs. Every receptor here comes from a woman in her late teens or twenties in good health and CMV-seronegative. The CDR3 runs from the conserved cysteine through the conserved F or W. Fields, in order: D gene, clone size, J gene, V gene, CDR3 DNA, CDR3 protein. The D gene is left open where the match is weak. Clone size appears in some rows only: once, few, many, or a class for an expanded clone.

. | . | TRBJ2-7 | TRBV6-1 | TGTGCCAGCAGTGTCCGGGACACCTCCTACGAGCAGTACTTC | CASSVRDTSYEQYF
. | . | TRBJ2-7 | TRBV28 | TGTGCCAGCAGTGGGCCAGACAGACCCTACGAGCAGTACTTC | CASSGPDRPYEQYF
. | once | TRBJ2-3 | TRBV21-1 | TGTGCCAGCAGCAATGGCGGGAGGGCCCTCGATACGCAGTATTTT | CASSNGGRALDTQYF
TRBD1 | . | TRBJ2-7 | TRBV7-2 | TGTGCCAGCAGCTATAACGGACAGGGCTACGAGCAGTACTTC | CASSYNGQGYEQYF
. | . | TRBJ1-5 | TRBV28 | TGTGCCAGCAGTCCAGGGGCGAATCAGCCCCAGCATTTT | CASSPGANQPQHF
. | once | TRBJ2-1 | TRBV7-6 | TGTGCCAGCAGCTTAGGTCGGGATGAGCAGTTCTTC | CASSLGRDEQFF
. | . | TRBJ1-5 | TRBV7-2 | TGTGCCAGCAGCTTAGGCACACTACAGCCCCAGCATTTT | CASSLGTLQPQHF
. | once | TRBJ1-2 | TRBV28 | TGTGCCAGCAGTGTCCACAGGGTGTCGGGCTACACCTTC | CASSVHRVSGYTF
TRBD2 | . | TRBJ2-1 | TRBV25-1 | TGTGCCAGCAGTGAACCTGGGGGGAGGGCCTTTTCAAATGAGCAGTTCTTC | CASSEPGGRAFSNEQFF
TRBD2 | . | TRBJ2-5 | TRBV7-3 | TGTGCCAGCAGCCCGGGGGGACTCCCGGGGACCCAGTACTTC | CASSPGGLPGTQYF
. | . | TRBJ2-7 | TRBV30 | TGTGCCTGGAGTGTAGGACAGAGCTACGAGCAGTACTTC | CAWSVGQSYEQYF
. | . | TRBJ2-7 | TRBV7-3 | TGTGCCAGCAGCTCGACTCCCCTATACGAGCAGTACTTC | CASSSTPLYEQYF
TRBD1 | . | TRBJ1-3 | TRBV7-8 | TGTGCCAGCATCCCGGACAGGGGATTTAGATCTGGAAACACCATATATTTT | CASIPDRGFRSGNTIYF
. | . | TRBJ2-4 | TRBV5-1 | TGCGCCAGCAGCTTGGACGCCGGGAAAAACATTCAGTACTTC | CASSLDAGKNIQYF
. | . | TRBJ1-5 | TRBV29-1 | TGCAGCGTTGCACAGGGAAGAAATCAGCCCCAGCATTTT | CSVAQGRNQPQHF
. | . | TRBJ2-2 | TRBV28 | TGTGCCAGCAGATCTAGCACCGGGGAGCTGTTTTTT | CASRSSTGELFF
TRBD1 | . | TRBJ2-7 | TRBV9 | TGTGCCAGCAGCGTTGACAGGGATACCTACGAGCAGTACTTC | CASSVDRDTYEQYF
. | . | TRBJ2-1 | TRBV5-1 | TGCGCCAGCAGCTTGGAGGCTGCCCAGGCCCTACGTTACAATGAGCAGTTCTTC | CASSLEAAQALRYNEQFF
TRBD2 | . | TRBJ2-7 | TRBV4-3 | TGCGCCAGCAGCCAAGGGACTAGCGTTGCCTACGAGCAGTACTTC | CASSQGTSVAYEQYF
. | . | TRBJ2-7 | TRBV27 | TGTGCCAGCAGAGAAACAGGGAACTACGAGCAGTACTTC | CASRETGNYEQYF
. | once | TRBJ1-2 | TRBV27 | TGTGCCAGCAGTCCGTCGGGGAGGCTGTGGGGCTACACCTTC | CASSPSGRLWGYTF
. | once | TRBJ1-5 | TRBV5-1 | TGCGCCAGTAATTTGGGGGGGGTTCAGCCCCAGCATTTT | CASNLGGVQPQHF
TRBD1 | once | TRBJ2-2 | TRBV14 | TGTGCCAGCAGCGCATCCGGGACAGGGGAGACCGGGGAGCTGTTTTTT | CASSASGTGETGELFF
TRBD1 | . | TRBJ1-2 | TRBV28 | TGTGCCAGCAGTTTAGCTACCCAAGGACAGGGGAGGAATGGCTACACCTTC | CASSLATQGQGRNGYTF
TRBD2 | once | TRBJ2-5 | TRBV5-6 | TGTGCCAGCAGCTCAGTTCTACTAGCGGAAGAGACCCAGTACTTC | CASSSVLLAEETQYF
. | . | TRBJ1-2 | TRBV4-1 | TGCGCCAGCAGCCAACCCCGGCGAGGACGGGGCTATGGCTACACCTTC | CASSQPRRGRGYGYTF
. | . | TRBJ2-1 | TRBV20-1 | TGCAGTCCTTCTTACAATGAGCAGTTCTTC | CSPSYNEQFF
TRBD2 | . | TRBJ2-7 | TRBV6-4 | TGTGCCAGCAGTGACTCGGTAGCGGGGGCCTACGAGCAGTACTTC | CASSDSVAGAYEQYF